This T cell receptor (beta chain) was documented in a study of post-analysis software for immune sequencing data. Study-wide background: The disease courses covered relapsing-remitting, secondary progressive and progressive-relapsing multiple sclerosis.

Overall study results and limits: When patients were compared with controls, five TRBV segments were more frequent, TRBV5-6, TRBV5-1 and TRBV20-1 among them. Compared against controls, patients with multiple sclerosis displayed significantly lower normalized Chao1 diversity. Analysis by F measure revealed that same-batch samples clustered strongly together.

Unique molecular identifiers had been added to the TCR beta cDNA libraries. The source material, about 0.85 to 11 million T cells, gave rise to 400,000 to 550,000 cDNA molecules. Via MiXCR, TCRdb re-called the PCR reads, giving one row per CDR3 protein. The sample carries hundreds of thousands of distinct CDR3 sequences, 25% to 30% recorded once. Concerning this clonotype: The antigen is unknown.

The CDR3 has 15 amino acids. V lost 3 bases and J 6 bases, leaving 14 bases between the germline ends. Germline CDR1 MRHNA, CDR2 SNTAGT. The clonotype originates from a girl between 5 and 17 years old with multiple sclerosis. The specimen sequenced was blood. This chain joins TRBV6-4 and TRBJ2-2, with a tentative D call TRBD2 (5 bases). The CDR3 DNA follows: TGTGCCAGCAGTGATCATAGGAGGATTCCCGGGGAGCTGTTTTTT. Its protein product is CASSDHRRIPGELFF.